One sample yielded the 20 T cell receptor beta chains listed below, sequenced in a study of blood T cell repertoires in COVID-19. The method was immunoSEQ multiplex PCR; TCRdb's version includes in-frame clones alone and lacks a portion of them. This sample has about 270,000 clones, with around nine tenths found just once. The sample taken for sequencing was PBMCs or T cells enriched from blood (not recorded which). Source of these receptors: a woman aged 55-70 years who had recovered from COVID-19.

The CDR3 region is CATSDRFTQYF. The CDR3 DNA sequence: TGTGCCACCAGTGATCGTTTTACGCAGTATTTT. The gene calls are TRBV24-1 and TRBJ2-3; unclear D gene. Trimming took 3 bases from V and 8 from J, leaving 5 bases between them. This CDR3 contains 11 residues. CDR1 and CDR2 from the germline V gene are KGHDR and SFDVKD.

The chain uses TRBV4-1 and TRBJ2-7; D uncertain. Germline V gene sequence: CDR1 MGHRA, CDR2 YSYEKL. The CDR3 covers 16 residues. V shed 0 bases and J shed 3 bases, with 15 bases lying between them. CDR3 coding DNA: TGCGCCAGCAGCCAAGATTTACCCCGACTCGGCTACGAGCAGTACTTC. Translated, it gives CASSQDLPRLGYEQYF.

The chain joins TRBV24-1 to TRBJ1-2; maybe TRBD1 (6 bases). CDR3 size: 14 residues. Germline CDR1 KGHDR, CDR2 SFDVKD. V lost 3 bases, J lost 2 bases, and 9 bases lay in between. CDR3 coding DNA: TGTGCCACCAGTGATGGCGGACAGAACTATGGCTACACCTTC. This translates into CATSDGGQNYGYTF.

This chain uses TRBV5-1 with TRBJ1-3, with 8 bases matching TRBD1. Germline values: CDR1 SGHRS, CDR2 YFSETQ. Trimming removed 2 bases from V and 2 bases from J; junction bases left unmatched: 6. There are 16 residues in the CDR3. The CDR3 reads CASSLPQGATGNTIYF. The CDR3 DNA reads TGCGCCAGCAGCTTACCTCAGGGGGCCACTGGAAACACCATATATTTT.

CDR3 bases: TGTGCCAGCAGCTTAGGAGGGAATGGAAACACCATATATTTT. Its protein product is CASSLGGNGNTIYF. The chain couples TRBV7-2 to TRBJ1-3; D not certain. Deletions cut 1 base from V and 3 bases from J, with 7 bases between. The CDR3 covers 14 residues. Germline V gene data show CDR1 as SGHTA and CDR2 as FQGNSA.

This clone was picked up a small number of times. This sequence joins TRBV6-5 and TRBJ1-1, with TRBD1 matching 9 bases. The CDR3 has 15 residues. Germline V gene data show CDR1 as MNHEY and CDR2 as SVGAGI. Trimming removed 2 bases from V and 5 bases from J; junction bases left unmatched: 6. CDR3 amino acids: CASSYLGQGRTEAFF. For the CDR3, the DNA is TGTGCCAGCAGTTACCTTGGACAGGGGAGAACTGAAGCTTTCTTT.

The chain employs TRBV19 and TRBJ1-5, with unresolved D. Germline V gene sequence: CDR1 LNHDA, CDR2 SQIVND (reference sequence). The V gene lost 3 bases and the J gene lost 2 bases, with 11 bases spanning the gap. The CDR3 has 15 residues. Here the CDR3 DNA reads TGTGCCAGTAGTATGAGGGCCGGGGGCAATCAGCCCCAGCATTTT. The encoded protein is CASSMRAGGNQPQHF.

The gene calls are TRBV18 and TRBJ2-1; no clear D gene. Trimming shortened V by 3 bases and J by 8 bases, and 17 bases separated the two germline ends. The germline gives CDR1 KGHSH, CDR2 LQKENI. The CDR3 totals 15 residues. CDR3 sequence: CASSPLIDRTYEQFF. As DNA, the CDR3 is TGTGCCAGCTCACCGTTGATAGATCGAACCTATGAGCAGTTCTTC.

The chain is built from TRBV29-1 and TRBJ1-1, with a tentative D call TRBD1 (5 bases). V was cut by 7 bases and J by 1 base, with 13 bases left in between. Germline V gene sequence: CDR1 SQVTM, CDR2 ANQGSEA. CDR3 size: 13 residues. CDR3 residues: CSARGGRNTEAFF. In nucleotides, the CDR3 is TGCAGCGCGCGGGGGGGACGGAACACTGAAGCTTTCTTT.

The sample holds one count of this clone. The chain carries TRBV12-5 and TRBJ1-1; 11 nucleotides line up with TRBD1. Trimming took 6 bases from V and 6 from J; bases not matched to a gene: 6. The V gene's germline CDR1 is LGHNT and CDR2 FRNRAP. The CDR3 has 14 residues. The CDR3 is CASGTGQGASEAFF. CDR3 in DNA: TGTGCTAGTGGAACCGGACAGGGGGCCTCTGAAGCTTTCTTT.

The chain uses TRBV10-3 and TRBJ1-4, with D possibly TRBD1 on 5 matching bases. V lost 6 bases and J lost 7, with 15 bases in between. Per germline, CDR1 ENHRY and CDR2 SYGVKD. The CDR3 consists of 14 residues. This chain's CDR3 is CAISPGTVGEKLFF. DNA of the CDR3: TGTGCCATCAGCCCAGGGACTGTAGGTGAAAAACTGTTTTTT.

This chain joins TRBV27 and TRBJ1-1; D is possibly TRBD1 (5 bases). The V gene's germline CDR1 is MNHEY and CDR2 SMNVEV (reference sequence). V was pared by 3 bases and J by 6 bases, with 14 bases between. CDR3 length: 14 residues. DNA of the CDR3: TGTGCCAGCAGTTTGGGGCATCGGAATGCTGAAGCTTTCTTT. It is translated as CASSLGHRNAEAFF.

Details on this clone: The sample has other DNA sequences that encode this CDR3 too. This chain uses TRBV5-1 with TRBJ2-2; 9 nucleotides line up with TRBD2. Per germline, CDR1 SGHRS and CDR2 YFSETQ. The CDR3 is 15 residues long. After removal of 0 bases from V and 5 bases from J, the junction contained 2 bases not matched to a gene. The CDR3 reads CASSLELAGTGELFF. In DNA, the CDR3 is TGCGCCAGCAGCTTGGAGCTAGCGGGGACCGGGGAGCTGTTTTTT.

The V call is TRBV11-2, the J call TRBJ1-2; 8 nucleotides match TRBD1. The germline V gene encodes CDR1 SGHAT and CDR2 FQNNGV. J was trimmed by 7 bases and V by 3 bases; bases with no gene match: 10. The CDR3 consists of 15 residues. The CDR3 nucleotides read TGTGCCAGCAGCTTTGCGGGACAGGTCACCTCTGGCTACACCTTC. Translated, it gives CASSFAGQVTSGYTF.

This clone was detected a few times. V gene TRBV5-4 combines with J gene TRBJ2-4, with D perhaps TRBD1 (5 bases). V was clipped by 0 bases and J by 3 bases, with 10 bases between them. Germline CDR1 is SGHNT and CDR2 is YYREEE (reference sequence). The CDR3 spans 15 residues. CDR3: CASSLGGRDKNIQYF. Written as DNA, the CDR3 is TGTGCCAGCAGCTTGGGGGGCCGTGACAAAAACATTCAGTACTTC.

This clone was detected only once. The chain links TRBV27 to TRBJ2-1, with a weak D call TRBD1 (6 bases). This CDR3 contains 13 residues. Germline V gives CDR1 MNHEY, CDR2 SMNVEV (reference sequence). Trimming took off 4 bases at V and 7 bases at J, with 11 bases between the two ends. The CDR3 coding sequence is TGTGCCAGCAGTTGGACAGCGATGAATGAGCAGTTCTTC. Translating gives CASSWTAMNEQFF.

The genes are TRBV3-1 (or the pseudogene TRBV3-2) and TRBJ1-5; weak D call: TRBD1 (6 bases). Trimming removed 5 bases from V and 3 bases from J, with 11 bases in between. Germline assignment: CDR1 LGHDT and CDR2 YNNKEL (reference sequence). This CDR3 contains 14 residues. CDR3 loop: CASSDGQINQPQHF. The CDR3 bases are TGTGCCAGCAGCGACGGACAGATCAATCAGCCCCAGCATTTT.

The rearrangement uses TRBV5-5 and TRBJ2-5; 7 bases match TRBD2. The germline CDR1 and CDR2 sequences are SGHKS and YYEKEE (reference sequence). CDR3 length: 14 residues. The V gene end was trimmed by 4 bases and the J gene end by 2 bases; junction bases not matched to a gene: 5. CDR3 sequence reads: CASSPLAAQETQYF. The CDR3 DNA reads as TGTGCCAGCAGCCCTCTAGCGGCTCAAGAGACCCAGTACTTC.

The CDR3 DNA reads TGTGCCAGCAGTCCCCCAGGCGTCAATCAGCCCCAGCATTTT. Protein sequence: CASSPPGVNQPQHF. The chain carries TRBV28 and TRBJ1-5; no definite D call. Germline CDR1 MDHEN, CDR2 SYDVKM. This CDR3 is 14 amino acids long. V dropped 5 bases and J dropped 3 bases, with 11 bases sitting between them.

This clone was seen only once. The chain couples TRBV10-3 to TRBJ1-2, with D possibly being TRBD1 (6 bases). The CDR3 contains 14 residues. V lost 2 bases, J lost 14 bases, and 21 bases lay in between. CDR1 and CDR2 from the germline V gene are ENHRY and SYGVKD. CDR3 in amino acids: CAISEPSQNRAHTF. The CDR3 DNA reads TGTGCCATCAGTGAGCCATCCCAAAACAGGGCTCATACCTTC.